Listed below are T cell receptor beta chains from one sample, sequenced in a study of CD8+CD57+ T cells in acquired aplastic anemia. TCRdb redid the calling of the reads with MiXCR, one entry per CDR3 protein. Of about 210,000 distinct CDR3 sequences listed, 34% were seen once; the top ten hold 1.1%. The sequencing input was sorted CD4+, CD8+, or CD8+CD57+ T cells (not recorded which) from PBMCs. These receptors were collected from a human donor in good health, serving as a control. The CDR3 runs from the conserved cysteine through the conserved F or W. The D gene is left open where the match is weak. The size of a clone is reported for some rows only, either as once, few or many, or as a class for expanded clones.

v_gene	d_gene	abundance	j_gene	CDR3aa	CDR3nt
TRBV6-1	TRBD2	many	TRBJ2-7	CASSPPGTSGSYEQYF	TGTGCCAGCAGCCCCCCCGGGACTAGCGGGAGCTACGAGCAGTACTTC
TRBV12-5	-	-	TRBJ2-1	CASGLPQTARINNEQFF	TGTGCTAGTGGTTTGCCCCAGACGGCCCGGATCAACAATGAGCAGTTCTTC
TRBV5-4	-	many	TRBJ2-7	CASSRREDGSYEQYF	TGTGCCAGCAGCAGAAGAGAGGACGGGTCCTACGAGCAGTACTTC
TRBV30	TRBD1	few	TRBJ1-2	CAWIPGGGSYGYTF	TGTGCCTGGATTCCAGGGGGAGGAAGCTATGGCTACACCTTC
TRBV12-5	-	few	TRBJ1-1	CASGWGWGRNTEAFF	TGTGCTAGTGGTTGGGGCTGGGGGCGGAACACTGAAGCTTTCTTT
TRBV11-1	-	-	TRBJ1-1	CASSLPVLIGPANTEAFF	TGTGCCAGCAGCCTACCAGTGTTGATAGGGCCAGCGAACACTGAAGCTTTCTTT
TRBV6-2/TRBV6-3	-	few	TRBJ1-5	CASSYGVGETWGNQPQHF	TGTGCCAGCAGTTACGGTGTGGGGGAAACCTGGGGCAATCAGCCCCAGCATTTT
TRBV2	-	few	TRBJ1-3	CASTKNRGANGNTIYF	TGTGCCAGCACCAAAAACCGGGGGGCTAATGGAAACACCATATATTTT
TRBV4-1	-	many	TRBJ2-1	CASSQGTRSSYNEQFF	TGCGCCAGCAGCCAGGGCACGCGTAGCTCCTACAATGAGCAGTTCTTC
TRBV9	-	many	TRBJ2-3	CASSYSGAGYTDTQYF	TGTGCCAGCAGCTATAGTGGGGCGGGGTACACAGATACGCAGTATTTT
TRBV7-2	-	many	TRBJ2-7	CASSLLSGYEQYF	TGTGCCAGCAGTCTACTCAGCGGGTACGAGCAGTACTTC
TRBV7-9	-	-	TRBJ1-1	CASSLGRTGRTEAFF	TGTGCCAGCAGCTTAGGTCGGACTGGCAGGACTGAAGCTTTCTTT
TRBV29-1	-	-	TRBJ2-5	CSWGRGLHETQYF	TGCAGCTGGGGCAGGGGTCTCCATGAGACCCAGTACTTC
TRBV2	-	-	TRBJ1-4	CASRVLMAAREKLFF	TGTGCCAGCAGGGTCCTGATGGCCGCGAGGGAAAAACTGTTTTTT
TRBV10-1	-	-	TRBJ1-1	CASKGTLATEAFF	TGCGCCAGCAAGGGGACCCTGGCCACTGAAGCTTTCTTT
TRBV6-1	TRBD1	-	TRBJ1-6	CASSDRDRVSSPLHF	TGTGCCAGCAGTGACCGGGACAGGGTGTCTTCACCCCTCCACTTT
TRBV6-1	-	-	TRBJ1-1	CASSRNTGSGEAFF	TGTGCCAGCAGCCGAAATACAGGGTCGGGTGAAGCTTTCTTT
TRBV9	-	many	TRBJ2-7	CASSVAIGLSYEQYF	TGTGCCAGCAGCGTCGCGATCGGGCTATCCTACGAGCAGTACTTC
TRBV2	-	many	TRBJ1-3	CASSEHPGRANTIYF	TGTGCCAGCAGTGAACACCCGGGACGTGCAAACACCATATATTTT
TRBV5-5	TRBD1	-	TRBJ1-2	CASSSQGLVYYGYTF	TGTGCCAGCAGCTCACAGGGGCTTGTATACTATGGCTACACCTTC
TRBV6-2/TRBV6-3	TRBD2	-	TRBJ2-5	CASSRSAREGHSETQYF	TGTGCCAGCAGCCGATCCGCCCGGGAGGGCCATAGTGAGACCCAGTACTTC
TRBV29-1	TRBD1	-	TRBJ1-1	CSVRGQSNTEAFF	TGCAGCGTTCGGGGACAGTCGAACACTGAAGCTTTCTTT
TRBV9	-	many	TRBJ2-3	CASSVSGLGGADTQYF	TGTGCCAGCAGCGTATCGGGTCTTGGTGGCGCAGATACGCAGTATTTT
TRBV25-1	-	many	TRBJ1-1	CASSSPSRGQAFF	TGTGCCAGCAGTTCCCCGTCGAGAGGGCAAGCTTTCTTT
TRBV6-1	-	-	TRBJ1-2	CASSQRGEYGYTF	TGTGCCAGCAGCCAAAGGGGGGAGTATGGCTACACCTTC
TRBV9	-	few	TRBJ1-5	CASSGSGDGQPQHF	TGTGCCAGCAGCGGGAGTGGGGACGGGCAGCCCCAGCATTTT
TRBV3-1	TRBD1	-	TRBJ2-7	CASSLGTGFINEQYF	TGTGCCAGCAGCCTCGGGACAGGGTTTATCAACGAGCAGTACTTC
TRBV5-1	-	-	TRBJ2-7	CASSSTLGLTVHEQYF	TGCGCCAGCAGCTCAACCCTAGGACTAACGGTCCACGAGCAGTACTTC
TRBV7-2	TRBD1	-	TRBJ2-7	CASSLAAYFGTGERNEQYF	TGTGCCAGCAGCTTAGCTGCATACTTCGGGACAGGGGAACGCAACGAGCAGTACTTC
TRBV12-5	TRBD1	few	TRBJ1-1	CASADRGGTEAFF	TGTGCTAGTGCCGACAGGGGAGGGACTGAAGCTTTCTTT
TRBV24-1	TRBD1	many	TRBJ1-2	CATRRFTGTGGGYGYTF	TGTGCCACCCGACGATTTACGGGGACAGGTGGTGGCTATGGCTACACCTTC
TRBV19	-	-	TRBJ1-6	CTSSSERGSPLHF	TGTACCAGTAGTTCCGAGCGGGGTTCACCCCTCCACTTT